The clone carrying this T cell receptor (beta chain) was seen a few times. The sample originates from a study of tumour-infiltrating T cells in Burkitt lymphoma. Study overall: Productive clonality predicted overall and progression-free survival.

The method was immunoSEQ multiplex PCR; TCRdb's version includes in-frame clones alone and lacks a portion of them. The table includes some 6,500 clones, around 10% detected once. The V gene lost 8 bases and the J gene lost 0 bases, with 5 bases spanning the gap. Germline CDR1 LNHDA, CDR2 SQIVND (reference sequence). This CDR3 contains 13 residues. This clonotype originated in a human donor with diffuse large B-cell lymphoma. This chain uses TRBV19 with TRBJ2-6; D ambiguous. Sample: tumor tissue. The CDR3 coding sequence is TGTGCCAGTTCCACCTCTGGGGCCAACGTCCTGACTTTC. Translation: CASSTSGANVLTF.